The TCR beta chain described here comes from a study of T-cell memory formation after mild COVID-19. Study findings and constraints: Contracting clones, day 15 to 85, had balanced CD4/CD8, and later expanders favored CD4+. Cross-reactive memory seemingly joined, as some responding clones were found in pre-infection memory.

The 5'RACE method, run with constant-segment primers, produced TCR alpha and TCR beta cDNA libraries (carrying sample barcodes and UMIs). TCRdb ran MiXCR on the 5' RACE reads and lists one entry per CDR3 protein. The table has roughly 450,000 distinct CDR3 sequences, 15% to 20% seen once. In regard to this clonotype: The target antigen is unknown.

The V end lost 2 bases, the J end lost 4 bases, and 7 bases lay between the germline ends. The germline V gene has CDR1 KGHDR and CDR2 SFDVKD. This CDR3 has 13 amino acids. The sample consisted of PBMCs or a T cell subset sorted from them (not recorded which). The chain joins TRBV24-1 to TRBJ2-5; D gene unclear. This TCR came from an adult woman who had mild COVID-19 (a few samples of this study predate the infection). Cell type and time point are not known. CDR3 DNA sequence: TGTGCCACCAGTGATTCACCCTCAGAGACCCAGTACTTC. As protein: CATSDSPSETQYF.